The rows below give T cell receptor beta chains drawn from one sample of a study of human T cells and chemical hapten exposure. One entry per CDR3 protein, called by TCRdb with MiXCR from the RACE reads. Counted here are 95,000 to 150,000 distinct CDR3 sequences, 10% to 12% occurring once; the ten biggest clones make up 2% to 2.5%. This material consisted of whole blood, taken in connection with sensitization to the hapten diphenylcyclopropenone (DPC). The receptors stem from a woman between 50 and 59 years old with alopecia areata. Some clones in this sample may be carry-over from other donors' samples. Both conserved end residues are part of each CDR3. D genes are given only for firm matches. Clone size is shown for a subset of rows, as once, few, many or a class of expanded clone.

clone size,V gene,D gene,J gene,CDR3 DNA,CDR3 protein
few,TRBV7-8,.,TRBJ2-3,TGTGCCAGCAGCATCGGACAACTGGCAGATACGCAGTATTTT,CASSIGQLADTQYF
many,TRBV6-2/TRBV6-3,TRBD1,TRBJ2-1,TGTGCCAGCAGTTACTACAGGGGAAGTCATGAGCAGTTCTTC,CASSYYRGSHEQFF
.,TRBV6-1,.,TRBJ1-1,TGTGCCAGCCCTTCTGCAATGGCCACTGAAGCTTTCTTT,CASPSAMATEAFF
.,TRBV5-5,.,TRBJ2-3,TGTGCCAGCAGCTTGAGGGAGTTCACAGATACGCAGTATTTT,CASSLREFTDTQYF
many,TRBV27,TRBD1,TRBJ2-1,TGTGCCAGCAGCTGGGCGGGACAGGGTTACAATGAGCAGTTCTTC,CASSWAGQGYNEQFF
.,TRBV6-6,TRBD2,TRBJ2-5,TGTGCCACCAAAGGGACTAGCGGAGACTTAGGGGCCCAGTACTTC,CATKGTSGDLGAQYF
many,TRBV5-1,.,TRBJ1-1,TGCGCCAGCAGCGCCTCACAGGGCGCCACTGAAGCTTTCTTT,CASSASQGATEAFF
.,TRBV2,TRBD1,TRBJ1-1,TGTGCCAGCTCAGGGGGGGGGGGGGAAGCTTTCTTT,CASSGGGGEAFF
few,TRBV27,TRBD1,TRBJ1-2,TGTGCCAGCCCCGGCAGGGGGCTCTTTCTCTATGGCTACACCTTC,CASPGRGLFLYGYTF
few,TRBV7-9,TRBD2,TRBJ2-3,TGTGCCAGCAGGGACGACTCGCGGGGGGCCTACACAGATACGCAGTATTTT,CASRDDSRGAYTDTQYF
few,TRBV28,.,TRBJ1-2,TGTGCCAGCAGTTTAGGCAGATCTAACTATGGCTACACCTTC,CASSLGRSNYGYTF
.,TRBV12-3/TRBV12-4,.,TRBJ2-3,TGTGCCAGCAGTTTAGTGGGGGGGCAGGATACGCAGTATTTT,CASSLVGGQDTQYF
few,TRBV7-8,.,TRBJ2-7,TGTGCCAGCAGAATGGGGGCCTACGAGCAGTACTTC,CASRMGAYEQYF
few,TRBV18,.,TRBJ2-3,TGTGCCAGCTCACCGGCGGCAGATACGCAGTATTTT,CASSPAADTQYF
few,TRBV7-2,TRBD2,TRBJ2-5,TGTGCCAGCAGCCCTCGAGGCCTAGCGGGGGCTAGACAAGAGACCCAGTACTTC,CASSPRGLAGARQETQYF
few,TRBV5-3,.,TRBJ2-2,TGTGCCAGAAGCTTCGGTCCCGGGGAGCTGTTTTTT,CARSFGPGELFF
few,TRBV6-5,TRBD2,TRBJ2-3,TGTGCCAGCAGTTACTCGACTAGCGGGGTGGCGGATACGCAGTATTTT,CASSYSTSGVADTQYF
many,TRBV7-2,.,TRBJ2-1,TGTGCCAGCAGCTCGATGACCCAGAGCTACAATGAGCAGTTCTTC,CASSSMTQSYNEQFF
.,TRBV20-1,.,TRBJ2-1,TGCAGTGCTAGAGATCCCGGCAGCGCACCCTACAATGAGCAGTTCTTC,CSARDPGSAPYNEQFF
.,TRBV7-2,.,TRBJ1-1,TGTGCCAGCAGCTTAGTATCTCGAACGCTGAACACTGAAGCTTTCTTT,CASSLVSRTLNTEAFF
.,TRBV18,.,TRBJ1-1,TGTGCCAGCTCACCCCCCATAACTGAAGCTTTCTTT,CASSPPITEAFF
.,TRBV18,.,TRBJ2-5,TGTGCCAGCTCACCGATTACCGAGGCTTCGCAAGAGACCCAGTACTTC,CASSPITEASQETQYF
.,TRBV6-2/TRBV6-3,.,TRBJ1-1,TGTGCCAGCAGTTACTCCCCGGCAGGGGAAACTGAAGCTTTCTTT,CASSYSPAGETEAFF
.,TRBV7-9,.,TRBJ1-3,TGTGCCAGCAGCTTAGCGCGGCAGGCGCGCTCTGGAAACACCATATATTTT,CASSLARQARSGNTIYF
.,TRBV27,TRBD1,TRBJ1-2,TGTGCCAGCAGTTTATCCTGGGGCCGAGGGCAGGGGGCTAACTATGGCTACACCTTC,CASSLSWGRGQGANYGYTF
few,TRBV12-3/TRBV12-4,.,TRBJ2-1,TGTGCCAGCAGTTTATTGGGGATCGGGGGGCTGGGTTACAATGAGCAGTTCTTC,CASSLLGIGGLGYNEQFF
.,TRBV9,TRBD2,TRBJ2-5,TGTGCCAGCACCCAGTCGGTCACTAGCGAAGAGACCCAGTACTTC,CASTQSVTSEETQYF
few,TRBV14,.,TRBJ1-2,TGTGCCAGCAGACGCACAGGGAGCGGGGCTTATGGCTACACCTTC,CASRRTGSGAYGYTF
few,TRBV27,TRBD2,TRBJ2-1,TGTGCCAGCAGTTTACGGCGGGGGGGTACCGACAATGAGCAGTTCTTC,CASSLRRGGTDNEQFF
.,TRBV12-3/TRBV12-4,.,TRBJ1-5,TGTGCCAGCAGTCGGCTGGGGGACACAAGGAGCAATCAGCCCCAGCATTTT,CASSRLGDTRSNQPQHF
few,TRBV4-2,.,TRBJ2-6,TGTGCCAGCAGCCACAGAGGGGGGTCTGGGGCCAACGTCCTGACTTTC,CASSHRGGSGANVLTF
.,TRBV7-2,.,TRBJ1-1,TGTGCCAGCAGCTCACGGGATCACCCTGCGGGCACTGAAGCTTTCTTT,CASSSRDHPAGTEAFF
many,TRBV6-2/TRBV6-3,TRBD1,TRBJ2-7,TGTGCCAGCAGCCGGACAGGGAACGAACTCTACGAGCAGTACTTC,CASSRTGNELYEQYF
.,TRBV11-2,.,TRBJ1-1,TGTGCCAGCAGCTTAGGACAGATAAACATGAACACTGAAGCTTTCTTT,CASSLGQINMNTEAFF
many,TRBV5-6,TRBD2,TRBJ2-3,TGTGCCAGCAGCTTAGGAGCGGGAAGCACAGATACGCAGTATTTT,CASSLGAGSTDTQYF
few,TRBV4-1,.,TRBJ1-3,TGCGCCAGCAGCCAAGATATTACCTCTGGAAACACCATATATTTT,CASSQDITSGNTIYF
few,TRBV6-2/TRBV6-3,.,TRBJ2-1,TGTGCCAGCACCCTAACGGGAGTTTCCTACAATGAGCAGTTCTTC,CASTLTGVSYNEQFF
many,TRBV28,TRBD2,TRBJ2-1,TGTGCCACCGTGGGGGGGAGCTCCTACAATGAGCAGTTCTTC,CATVGGSSYNEQFF
.,TRBV4-3,TRBD2,TRBJ2-3,TGCGCCAGCAGCCAAGGCGGGACTAGCGGGATAGATACGCAGTATTTT,CASSQGGTSGIDTQYF
.,TRBV6-6,.,TRBJ2-3,TGTTCCAGCAGTTACGGTTCTTCGGGGACGGGAGCAGATACGCAGTATTTT,CSSSYGSSGTGADTQYF
many,TRBV20-1,.,TRBJ1-2,TGCAGTGCTAGCCCGGGGAGGCTCTATGGCTACACCTTC,CSASPGRLYGYTF
.,TRBV24-1,TRBD1,TRBJ2-5,TGTGCCACCAGTGATAAGGTCCTCGACAGGGGGAAAGAGACCCAGTACTTC,CATSDKVLDRGKETQYF
.,TRBV7-9,TRBD2,TRBJ2-3,TGTGCCAGCAGCAAAAGGGCTAGCGGGGTCCTCACAGATACGCAGTATTTT,CASSKRASGVLTDTQYF
.,TRBV7-2,TRBD2,TRBJ2-3,TGTGCCAGCAGCTTAGACGCGGGAGGAAGCACAGATACGCAGTATTTT,CASSLDAGGSTDTQYF
few,TRBV20-1,TRBD2,TRBJ2-3,TGCAGTGCTAGCTCTAGCGGGACGACAGATACGCAGTATTTT,CSASSSGTTDTQYF
few,TRBV6-5,.,TRBJ2-3,TGTGCCAGCAGTTTACGCCGGGACCCGAAACGGGATACGCAGTATTTT,CASSLRRDPKRDTQYF
.,TRBV10-3,.,TRBJ2-1,TGTGCCATCAGTCCAGGGCTAGGGGAGCAGTTCTTC,CAISPGLGEQFF
few,TRBV12-3/TRBV12-4,.,TRBJ2-3,TGTGCCAGCAGTTTAGAGTCAGGGAGGACAGATACGCAGTATTTT,CASSLESGRTDTQYF
.,TRBV12-3/TRBV12-4,.,TRBJ1-4,TGTGCCAGCAGTTTGAAGCGGATTAATGAAAAACTGTTTTTT,CASSLKRINEKLFF
.,TRBV2,TRBD2,TRBJ2-1,TGTGCCAGCAGTTCTAGCGGGAGAAGGCCCTACAATGAGCAGTTCTTC,CASSSSGRRPYNEQFF
.,TRBV20-1,TRBD1,TRBJ1-2,TGCAGTGCCAACAGGGGGGACTATGGCTACACCTTC,CSANRGDYGYTF
.,TRBV12-3/TRBV12-4,.,TRBJ1-6,TGTGCCAGCAGTTTGGTGGAAGGACTCTCCGCCGGTAATTCACCCCTCCACTTT,CASSLVEGLSAGNSPLHF
.,TRBV30,.,TRBJ1-2,TGTGCCTGGAGTGTACTCCACACTGGCTACACCTTC,CAWSVLHTGYTF